The rows below give T cell receptor beta chains drawn from one sample of a study of cytomegalovirus exposure and HLA in healthy donors. TCRdb's copy holds only in-frame clones and misses some; the assay was immunoSEQ multiplex PCR. Of some 130,000 clones listed, over 70% were seen once; the top ten hold around 3.1%. Sequencing used PBMCs. These receptors all come from a man aged 40-55 years in good health and CMV-seronegative. Both conserved end residues are part of each CDR3. The D gene is left open where the match is weak. Expanded clones are given a class, and other clones once, few, many or no size at all.

j_call	v_call	clone_size	d_call	cdr3_nt	cdr3_aa
TRBJ1-6	TRBV19	-	TRBD1	TGTGCCAGTAGTCGACAGGGAGATTATAATTCACCCCTCCACTTT	CASSRQGDYNSPLHF
TRBJ1-4	TRBV28	-	TRBD1	TGTGCCAGCAGGCTGACAGGGACTAATGAAAAACTGTTTTTT	CASRLTGTNEKLFF
TRBJ2-1	TRBV25-1	-	TRBD2	TGTGCCAGCAGATATAGCGGGAGCTCCTACAATGAGCAGTTCTTC	CASRYSGSSYNEQFF
TRBJ1-1	TRBV5-4	-	-	TGTGCCAGCAGCTTGAGCGGGACAGAAGCTTTCTTT	CASSLSGTEAFF
TRBJ1-2	TRBV28	-	TRBD1	TGTGCCAGCAGTTTATTGGGCGGACAGGGCCCCTATGGCTACACCTTC	CASSLLGGQGPYGYTF
TRBJ1-5	TRBV7-8	-	-	TGTGCCAGCAGTCCTACGGGGATTCAGCCCCAGCATTTT	CASSPTGIQPQHF
TRBJ2-1	TRBV7-3	once	TRBD2	TGTGCCAGCAGCTTACCGGGACTAGCGGCTAATGAGCAGTTCTTC	CASSLPGLAANEQFF
TRBJ2-7	TRBV6-1	-	-	TGTGCCAGCAGTGAACCTCTAACAGGGTACTACGAGCAGTACTTC	CASSEPLTGYYEQYF
TRBJ1-6	TRBV19	once	-	TGTGCCACGGGATCGTTGCTCTCCTATAATTCACCCCTCCACTTT	CATGSLLSYNSPLHF
TRBJ2-2	TRBV5-1	-	TRBD1	TGCGCCAGCAGCTTACAACCGGGACAGGGGACCCTCACCGGGGAGCTGTTTTTT	CASSLQPGQGTLTGELFF
TRBJ1-1	TRBV2	-	-	TGTGCCAGCAGCTCCCAAGCGGCTTTCTTT	CASSSQAAFF
TRBJ1-5	TRBV7-2	once	TRBD1	TGTGCCAGCAGCCCTGGAGGACAGGGCTCTCAGCCCCAGCATTTT	CASSPGGQGSQPQHF
TRBJ2-2	TRBV27	-	TRBD2	TGTGCCAGCAGGTCACTAGCGGGGAACACCGGGGAGCTGTTTTTT	CASRSLAGNTGELFF
TRBJ2-5	TRBV30	-	TRBD2	TGTGCCTGGACTAGCGGTGAGACCCAGTACTTC	CAWTSGETQYF
TRBJ2-7	TRBV30	-	-	TGTGCTGCGGCGCAGCCCGACTCCTACGAGCAGTACTTC	CAAAQPDSYEQYF
TRBJ1-4	TRBV5-1	few	-	TGCGCCAGCAGCAACGGGAACAATGAAAAACTGTTTTTT	CASSNGNNEKLFF
TRBJ1-4	TRBV5-4	many	TRBD1	TGTGCCAGCAGCCAAGATCCCGGGACAGCGAATGAAAAACTGTTTTTT	CASSQDPGTANEKLFF